The T cell receptor (beta chain) under discussion was sequenced for a study of Graves' ophthalmopathy and Graves' hyperthyroidism listed by TCRdb under 2018. About the investigation overall: Peripheral blood was collected before any treatment was given, at the time of initial diagnosis. A discovery set of more than 90 patients (43 ophthalmopathy, about 58 stable hyperthyroidism) was enrolled to explore V-J signatures distinguishing ophthalmopathy from hyperthyroidism. In total, around 130 blood samples were TCR-sequenced: fewer than 50 ophthalmopathy, approximately 80 hyperthyroidism and some 17 hyperthyroidism-to-ophthalmopathy patients. In several hyperthyroidism patients, the T-cell repertoires found in thyroid tissue were compared with those found in blood. An independent validation cohort was composed of some 19 hyperthyroidism patients and over 15 patients who later progressed from hyperthyroidism to ophthalmopathy. Following sampling, methimazole starting at 30 mg daily was administered to hyperthyroidism patients, and high-dose intravenous methylprednisolone was administered to ophthalmopathy patients. TCR beta repertoire signatures were used to distinguish Graves' ophthalmopathy from Graves' hyperthyroidism and to predict progression to ophthalmopathy. Overall study results and their limits: In validation, the model predicted ophthalmopathy progression with about 71% sensitivity and 72.22% specificity; approximately 12 predicted patients were CT-confirmed with GO in a median of about 6.1 months. Most expanded thyroid clonotypes with frequency above 0.001 were also detected in blood, suggesting blood repertoires may reflect the thyroid immune response. In cross-validation, the 13-signature model distinguished ophthalmopathy from stable hyperthyroidism with approximately 85% sensitivity and 81.08% specificity, and in the test set the corresponding values were approximately 80% and 68%. Sample size was not predetermined statistically, and investigators were not blinded to group allocation.

Turning to this clonotype: The clone's antigen remains unknown. Base-call qualities are not available, and no considerably larger clone is one nucleotide away.

Ophthalmopathy patients were characterized by moderately to severely active disease, a Clinical Activity Score of at least 3, a NOSPECS grade of at least 4, and a disease duration under 3 months. Anyone with other autoimmune diseases, uncontrolled infections, pregnancy or lactation was excluded from the study. Clinical symptoms, serum thyroxine, TRAb, thyroid ultrasound and orbital computed tomography were used for diagnosis. Using Ficoll-Paque density gradient centrifugation, PBMCs were isolated from over 8.5 ml of fresh peripheral blood. Trizol reagent was used to extract the total RNA, and its quality was then checked on an Agilent 2100 Bioanalyzer. From the cysteine through the phenylalanine, the CDR3 covers 15 amino acids. The kept DNA is CDR3 alone, 45 bases in frame from the first base. CDR1 and CDR2, looked up from the germline V gene (reference sequence), are DFQATT and SNEGSKA. V drops 0 bases and J drops 0 bases, leaving 12 bases in between.

For repertoire sequencing, the TCR beta CDR3 regions were amplified from RNA transcripts. A first-round RT-PCR used HTBI primers with the Qiagen OneStep RT-PCR kit, followed by a second-round multiplex PCR, size selection and purification. Sequencing of the libraries was carried out on an Illumina HiSeq2000 in paired-end mode with 100 bp reads. Per the source publication's procedure: SOAPnuke was used to process the reads, throwing out any read that had adapters, had uncalled bases, had a mean Phred below 15, or lacked an exact constant-primer or identifier match. COPE v1.2.5 was used to merge high-quality paired reads. Unique nucleotide sequences were defined as clonotypes and aligned to IMGT TRB V, D and J references using MiTCR v1.1. The analysis was limited to V-J combinations with a frequency above 0.0001, which together covered 99.2% of repertoires. For each V-J combination, a TCR clonal expansion and chaos score was defined as F50 clonal expansion divided by the chaos observed in the TCRdist matrix. Welch's t-statistics and random forest were used to reduce features to approximately 13 V-J combinations, which were fed into a naive Bayes classifier. Thyroid-blood repertoire similarity was quantified with the Morisita-Horn index. TCRdb reprocessing: public reads trimmed at Q25 with fastp, clones called with MiXCR, in-frame beta chains kept. Records with the same CDR3 protein are collapsed into one entry carrying the most frequent genes and DNA. TCRdb, not the original authors, processed these V and J calls. This sample lists hundreds of thousands of distinct CDR3 sequences; roughly two fifths were detected once. The ten most abundant clones make up approximately 43% of the sample.

The material sequenced was peripheral blood. This TCR came from an adult man with Graves' ophthalmopathy. The chain is made from TRBV20-1 and TRBJ2-7; a tentative D match to TRBD1 spans 6 bases. The CDR3 is CSARDRGGLSYEQYF. The sequence in DNA is TGCAGTGCTAGAGATCGTGGGGGCCTCTCCTACGAGCAGTACTTC.